Listed here is a single T cell receptor beta chain. Antigen: not known. The entry originates in a study of vaccination and CD4 T cells after COVID-19. Once obtained from cultured CD4+ T cells, the DNA was sequenced using the Oncomine TCR Beta short-read assay. TCRdb ran MiXCR on the PCR reads and lists one entry per CDR3 protein. The table lists under 15,000 distinct CDR3 sequences, roughly 57% of them singletons, with about 7.8% in the top ten. This sample's treatment: approximately nine-day PBMC culture with coronavirus spike peptide pools or control peptides (ViraFEST assay). CDR1 SNHLY and CDR2 FYNNEI come from the germline V gene. V lost 4 bases and J lost 2; bases outside the gene matches: 3. The CDR3 is 14 residues long.

The specimen sequenced was CD4+ T cells from blood, cultured in vitro. The sequence was obtained from a human donor who had recovered from COVID-19. V is TRBV2 and J is TRBJ2-3, with 7 bases aligning to TRBD1. The CDR3 coding sequence is TGTGCCAGCAGTGCCGGACAGGACACAGATACGCAGTATTTT. Its protein product is CASSAGQDTDTQYF.